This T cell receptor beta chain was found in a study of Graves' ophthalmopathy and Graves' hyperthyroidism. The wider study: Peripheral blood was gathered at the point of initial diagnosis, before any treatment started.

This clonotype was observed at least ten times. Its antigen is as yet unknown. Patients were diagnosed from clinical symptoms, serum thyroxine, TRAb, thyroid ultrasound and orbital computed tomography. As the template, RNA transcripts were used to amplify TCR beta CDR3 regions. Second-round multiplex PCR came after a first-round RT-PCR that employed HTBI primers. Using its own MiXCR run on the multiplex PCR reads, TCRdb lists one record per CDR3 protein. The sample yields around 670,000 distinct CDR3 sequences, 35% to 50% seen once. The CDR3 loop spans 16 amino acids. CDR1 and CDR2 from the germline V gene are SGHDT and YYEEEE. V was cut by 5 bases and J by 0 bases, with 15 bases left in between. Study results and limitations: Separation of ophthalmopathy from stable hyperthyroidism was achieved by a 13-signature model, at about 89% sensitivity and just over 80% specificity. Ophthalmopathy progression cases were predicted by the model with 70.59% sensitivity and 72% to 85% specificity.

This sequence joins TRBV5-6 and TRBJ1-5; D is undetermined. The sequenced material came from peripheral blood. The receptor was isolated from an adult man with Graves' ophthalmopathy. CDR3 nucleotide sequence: TGTGCCAGCAGTCGCCGGGTTGGACCTAGCAATCAGCCCCAGCATTTT. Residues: CASSRRVGPSNQPQHF.